What follows are 19 T cell receptor beta chains derived from one specimen sequenced in a study of OX40 agonist ivuxolimab in advanced cancers. TCRdb's copy holds only in-frame clones and misses some; the assay was immunoSEQ multiplex PCR. Among 71,000 or so clones listed, about 88% were seen once. Sequencing was performed on CD4+ or CD8+ T cells sorted from blood, taken in a trial of the OX40 agonist ivuxolimab. These receptors came from an adult with an advanced solid tumor such as melanoma, head and neck, liver or kidney cancer.

CDR3 in amino acids: CASSRDGLNEKLFF. Written as DNA, the CDR3 is TGTGCCAGCAGTCGGGACGGCCTTAATGAAAAACTGTTTTTT. This sequence joins TRBV28 and TRBJ1-4; D perhaps matches TRBD1 (5 bases). V was pared by 5 bases and J by 4 bases, with 11 bases between. The germline gives CDR1 MDHEN, CDR2 SYDVKM. The CDR3 sequence is 14 residues long.

This chain joins TRBV5-4 and TRBJ1-2; D is possibly TRBD1 (5 bases). This CDR3 is built from 13 residues. Germline V gives CDR1 SGHNT, CDR2 YYREEE (reference sequence). The ends were cut back, 0 bases at V and 4 bases at J, with 7 bases in the middle. CDR3 sequence (DNA): TGTGCCAGCAGCTTGGAAACAGGCTATGGCTACACCTTC. This gives the protein CASSLETGYGYTF.

About this clone itself: One end of the junction does not line up with germline, which may come from a read error. The V gene is TRBV6-6, the J gene TRBJ1-1; no clear D gene. The CDR3 runs to 14 residues. CDR1 is MNHNY and CDR2 is SVGAGI in the germline V gene (reference sequence). The CDR3: CASSYGQINIEAFF. The CDR3 bases are TGTGCCAGCAGTTACGGGCAGATTAACATTGAAGCTTTCTTT.

V gene TRBV6-5 combines with J gene TRBJ2-7; D perhaps matches TRBD2 (5 bases). Trimming took 7 bases from V and 0 from J, leaving 16 bases between them. Per the germline V gene, CDR1 is MNHEY and CDR2 is SVGAGI. There are 15 residues in the CDR3. The chain's CDR3 is CASTSASGNSYEQYF. The CDR3 DNA sequence: TGTGCCAGCACCTCCGCGAGCGGCAACTCCTACGAGCAGTACTTC.

The V gene is TRBV7-3, the J gene TRBJ2-1; 8 nucleotides match TRBD2. The CDR3 has 16 residues. Germline CDR1 reads SGHTA; CDR2 reads FQGTGA. The V gene end was trimmed by 2 bases and the J gene end by 7 bases; junction bases not matched to a gene: 10. CDR3 sequence (DNA): TGTGCCAGCAGCTTAGAGGGGACTAGTAAGCATAATGAGCAGTTCTTC. This sequence encodes CASSLEGTSKHNEQFF.

The chain combines TRBV6-5 with TRBJ2-7; D might be TRBD2 (6 bases). This CDR3 is built from 12 residues. Trimming took off 6 bases at V and 10 bases at J, with 16 bases between the two ends. Germline CDR1 MNHEY, CDR2 SVGAGI. The CDR3 sequence: CASRRMSGEQYF. The CDR3 bases are TGTGCCAGCAGGAGAATGTCGGGGGAACAGTACTTC.

The chain links TRBV6-6 to TRBJ2-1; D could derive from TRBD1 or TRBD2 (7 bases each). There are 13 residues in the CDR3. The V end lost 5 bases, the J end lost 8 bases, and 13 bases lay between the germline ends. Germline CDR1 reads MNHNY; CDR2 reads SVGAGI (reference sequence). This CDR3 is CASSQQGRDEQFF. CDR3 DNA sequence: TGTGCCAGCAGTCAACAGGGGAGGGATGAGCAGTTCTTC.

V is TRBV9 and J is TRBJ2-5; 9 nucleotides match TRBD2. CDR3 size: 16 residues. V shed 0 bases, J shed 3 bases, and the junction held 6 bases outside the gene matches. Germline CDR1 SGDLS, CDR2 YYNGEE. This CDR3 is CASSVGGRGGEETQYF. In nucleotides, the CDR3 is TGTGCCAGCAGCGTAGGCGGGAGGGGTGGGGAAGAGACCCAGTACTTC.

Only one count was recorded for this clone. The chain links TRBV7-8 to TRBJ2-7; tentative D call: TRBD2 (5 bases). Trimming removed 5 bases from V and 2 bases from J, with 16 bases in between. Germline V gene lookup returns CDR1 SGHVS and CDR2 FQNEAQ. The CDR3 covers 15 residues. In nucleotides, the CDR3 is TGTGCCAGCAGCGCCCCCCCGGACGGGACCTACGAGCAGTACTTC. It specifies CASSAPPDGTYEQYF.

The gene calls are TRBV6-1 and TRBJ1-5; D is unresolved. The CDR3 is 13 residues long. V lost 4 bases to trimming and J lost 4 bases, with 8 bases between them. Germline-derived CDR1 and CDR2 are MNHNS and SASEGT. CDR3 nucleotides: TGTGCCAGCAGTGTGGGGTGGAATCAGCCCCAGCATTTT. Protein sequence: CASSVGWNQPQHF.

This clone was seen only a few times. The DNA of the CDR3 is TGTGCCAGCAGCTGGACCGGGCCCTCCTACGAGCAGTACTTC. Its translation: CASSWTGPSYEQYF. The gene calls are TRBV5-6 and TRBJ2-7, with D uncertain. The V gene lost 3 bases and the J gene lost 0 bases, with 10 bases spanning the gap. Germline CDR1 is SGHDT and CDR2 is YYEEEE. CDR3 length equals 14 residues.

This clone occurred a few times. The chain joins TRBV6-1 to TRBJ1-1; no clear D gene. The CDR3 totals 13 residues. CDR1 and CDR2 from the germline V gene are MNHNS and SASEGT. Deletions cut 2 bases from V and 1 base from J, with 5 bases between. CDR3 residues: CASSERGNTEAFF. The CDR3 nucleotides are TGTGCCAGCAGTGAACGGGGGAACACTGAAGCTTTCTTT.

The sample holds a few counts of this clone. This chain links TRBV19 with TRBJ1-5; D may be TRBD1 (5 bases). Germline CDR1 LNHDA, CDR2 SQIVND (reference sequence). V was trimmed by 0 bases and J by 5 bases, leaving 11 bases between them. The CDR3 spans 15 residues. The CDR3 reads CASSIENRPHQPQHF. For the CDR3, the DNA is TGTGCCAGTAGTATAGAAAACAGGCCCCATCAGCCCCAGCATTTT. Variable domain in full (rest from reference TRBV19 and TRBJ1-5): DGGITQSPKYLFRKEGQNVTLSCEQNLNHDAMYWYRQDPGQGLRLIYYSQIVNDFQKGDIAEGYSVSREKKESFPLTVTSAQKNPTAFYLCASSIENRPHQPQHFGDGTRLSIL.

The chain is built from TRBV6-1 and TRBJ2-2; D not certain. The CDR3 covers 15 residues. Deletions cut 1 base from V and 6 bases from J, with 12 bases between. CDR1 is MNHNS and CDR2 is SASEGT in the germline V gene. Here the CDR3 DNA reads TGTGCCAGCAGTGAAGACAAGGATCGGCCCGGGGAGCTGTTTTTT. It translates to CASSEDKDRPGELFF.

A note on this clone: The same CDR3 can be traced to other DNA sequences in this sample. V usage is TRBV5-6 and J usage is TRBJ2-1; D possibly corresponds to TRBD2 (5 bases). This CDR3 contains 16 residues. Trimming shortened V by 4 bases and J by 0 bases, and 14 bases separated the two germline ends. CDR1 SGHDT and CDR2 YYEEEE come from the germline V gene. The CDR3 protein is CASSLLRESSYNEQFF. For the CDR3, the DNA is TGTGCCAGCAGCCTCCTAAGGGAGAGCTCCTACAATGAGCAGTTCTTC.

The chain uses TRBV5-1 and TRBJ1-2; D remains ambiguous. The CDR3 is 13 residues long. Per the germline V gene, CDR1 is SGHRS and CDR2 is YFSETQ. V gave up 0 bases and J gave up 4 bases, with 7 bases separating them. CDR3: CASSLEWSYGYTF. For the CDR3, the DNA is TGCGCCAGCAGCTTGGAGTGGAGCTATGGCTACACCTTC.

The V and J genes are TRBV19 and TRBJ1-3, with D unresolved. CDR1 and CDR2 (germline): LNHDA, SQIVND (reference sequence). V gave up 5 bases and J gave up 0 bases, with 11 bases separating them. The CDR3 spans 15 residues. CDR3 amino acids: CASSSTGDSGNTIYF. In DNA, the CDR3 is TGTGCCAGTAGTTCAACGGGAGACTCTGGAAACACCATATATTTT.

The V and J genes are TRBV4-1 and TRBJ1-3; D unresolved. Germline V gene sequence: CDR1 MGHRA, CDR2 YSYEKL. The germline V and J ends were trimmed by 6 bases and 3 bases, with 18 bases remaining between them. This CDR3 has 16 residues. This CDR3 reads CASRPDEWGFGNTIYF. The CDR3 region has the DNA TGCGCCAGCAGGCCCGACGAATGGGGTTTTGGAAACACCATATATTTT.

J is TRBJ2-3 and V is TRBV10-3; 14 bases match TRBD2. Germline CDR1 reads ENHRY; CDR2 reads SYGVKD. This CDR3 has 14 residues. J gave up 3 bases and V 8 bases, and 1 base lay outside the gene matches. Here the CDR3 reads CAIGTSGRTDTQYF. The CDR3 DNA follows: TGTGCCATCGGGACTAGCGGGAGAACAGATACGCAGTATTTT.